This T cell receptor beta chain was captured in a study of T cells after posttransplantation cyclophosphamide. Germline lookup yields CDR1 SEHNR and CDR2 FQNEAQ (reference sequence). Deletions cut 8 bases from V and 4 bases from J, with 14 bases between. This CDR3 contains 14 residues. The assay was immunoSEQ multiplex PCR, and TCRdb's table has in-frame clones only and misses some. The profile shows some 390 clones, about 89% of them singletons. As to this clone: The antigen is unknown.

Overall study results and limits: TRB clonality was highly associated with recipient CMV seropositivity and reactivation. Blood and skin or GI T cell repertoires showed limited TRB overlap. Donor-recipient repertoire similarity was low at 1-2 months, rising over year one.

Sequencing was performed on CD8+ T cells sorted from bone marrow. The chain is built from TRBV7-9 and TRBJ2-2, with D unresolved. The origin of this receptor is a man over 45. The CDR3 DNA reads TGTGCCAGCGGCCACCCTTATGGCACCGGGGAGCTGTTTTTT. As protein: CASGHPYGTGELFF.